This T cell receptor beta chain derives from a study of radiation and T cells in renal cell carcinoma. The assay was immunoSEQ multiplex PCR, and TCRdb's table has in-frame clones only and misses some. The data show about 150,000 clones, approximately 90% seen once. The germline V gene has CDR1 SGHVS and CDR2 FQNEAQ. The CDR3 sequence is 18 residues long. J was trimmed by 3 bases and V by 0 bases; bases with no gene match: 13. Time point indicated: blood 2 weeks post-SBRT. Documented treatment: 15 Gy SBRT to primary tumor, nephrectomy 4 weeks later. The sequences come from blood, collected from a patient whose treatment included radiotherapy and nephrectomy. This TCR derives from a woman between 45 and 65 years old with renal cell carcinoma. V and J are TRBV7-8 and TRBJ2-7; 8 nucleotides line up with TRBD2. CDR3 coding DNA: TGTGCCAGCAGCTTAGCCCAACACTTAGCGGGGAGGGGCTACGAGCAGTACTTC. Encoded protein: CASSLAQHLAGRGYEQYF.